These T cell receptor beta chains were read from a single sample in a study of shared clonotypes between healthy human individuals. The table came from immunoSEQ multiplex PCR; TCRdb's copy has only in-frame clones and leaves some out. The sample lists over 850,000 clones, about 84% seen once, with 0.55% to 0.7% in the top ten. The sample consisted of memory CD4+ T cells from PBMCs. These TCRs come from a man aged 18 to 35 in good health. Some clones in this sample may be carry-over from other donors' samples. CDR3s include the opening cysteine and the closing phenylalanine or tryptophan. D genes are given only for firm matches. Where a row states a size, it is once, few, many or the class of an expanded clone; other rows omit it.

TRBV7-6	.	.	TRBJ2-3	CASSLNRNTQYF	TGTGCCAGCAGCTTAAACCGGAATACGCAGTATTTT
TRBV5-7	.	TRBD1	TRBJ1-2	CASNRDSGNYGYTF	TGTGCCAGCAACCGGGACAGTGGGAACTATGGCTACACCTTC
TRBV7-2	.	TRBD2	TRBJ2-1	CASSARPIAGNYNEQFF	TGTGCCAGCAGCGCACGTCCCATAGCGGGAAACTACAATGAGCAGTTCTTC
TRBV28	.	.	TRBJ1-1	CASSLRRNTEAFF	TGTGCCAGCAGTTTACGTAGGAACACTGAAGCTTTCTTT
TRBV5-8	few	.	TRBJ1-5	CASSLGVNQPQHF	TGTGCCAGCAGCTTGGGAGTTAATCAGCCCCAGCATTTT
TRBV28	.	.	TRBJ2-3	CASSPTRGLADTQYF	TGTGCCAGCAGTCCCACACGGGGATTAGCAGATACGCAGTATTTT
TRBV5-1	.	TRBD1	TRBJ2-3	CASSLARGRADTQYF	TGCGCCAGCAGCTTGGCCAGGGGGCGCGCAGATACGCAGTATTTT
TRBV9	.	TRBD2	TRBJ2-7	CASSERGGLAPQQYF	TGTGCCAGCAGCGAGAGGGGGGGACTAGCGCCTCAGCAGTACTTC
TRBV27	many	.	TRBJ1-2	CASSLRQSIREGYTF	TGTGCCAGCAGTTTAAGACAGTCGATCCGTGAGGGCTACACCTTC
TRBV15	.	.	TRBJ1-5	CATSRGRGQPQHF	TGTGCCACCAGCAGAGGGCGCGGGCAGCCCCAGCATTTT
TRBV5-3	.	.	TRBJ2-5	CASSRTSQETQYF	TGTGCCAGCAGCCGAACTTCCCAAGAGACCCAGTACTTC
TRBV5-1	.	.	TRBJ2-5	CASSHFKGFEETQYF	TGCGCCAGCAGCCATTTTAAAGGGTTCGAAGAGACCCAGTACTTC
TRBV28	.	TRBD1	TRBJ1-4	CASSQQGASNEKLFF	TGTGCCAGCAGTCAACAGGGGGCAAGTAATGAAAAACTGTTTTTT
TRBV10-1	.	.	TRBJ2-5	CASMFLRPPPAVETQYF	TGCGCCAGCATGTTCCTGAGGCCGCCGCCGGCTGTGGAGACCCAGTACTTC
TRBV15	.	.	TRBJ1-2	CATSRDPRALDGYTF	TGTGCCACCAGCAGAGACCCTCGGGCACTCGATGGCTACACCTTC
TRBV6-1	.	.	TRBJ2-7	CASSASFLTEQYF	TGTGCCAGCAGTGCCTCCTTTTTAACCGAGCAGTACTTC
TRBV20-1	.	.	TRBJ2-3	CSTGTDTQYF	TGCAGTACAGGCACAGATACGCAGTATTTT
TRBV28	.	.	TRBJ1-2	CASSLSFSGGYTF	TGTGCCAGCAGTTTATCGTTTAGTGGTGGCTACACCTTC
TRBV5-1	.	TRBD2	TRBJ2-5	CASTRGGGAEETQYF	TGCGCCAGCACCCGTGGGGGAGGGGCGGAGGAGACCCAGTACTTC
TRBV2	.	TRBD2	TRBJ2-5	CASSPRDTGTRGETQYF	TGTGCCAGCAGTCCCAGGGACACCGGGACTAGGGGTGAGACCCAGTACTTC
TRBV5-1	.	TRBD1	TRBJ2-3	CASSLASDRGNTQYF	TGCGCCAGCAGCTTGGCTTCGGACAGGGGTAATACGCAGTATTTT
TRBV5-6	few	.	TRBJ1-2	CASSIIRTDYGYTF	TGTGCCAGCAGCATCATCCGGACGGACTATGGCTACACCTTC
TRBV27	.	TRBD1	TRBJ1-4	CASSLTTGFYEKLFF	TGTGCCAGCAGTTTAACGACAGGGTTTTATGAAAAACTGTTTTTT
TRBV6-5	many	.	TRBJ2-7	CASTGVWGGGQYF	TGTGCCAGCACCGGAGTTTGGGGAGGGGGGCAGTACTTC
TRBV27	.	.	TRBJ2-7	CASSLSLVSRAQYSYEQYF	TGTGCCAGCAGTTTATCGTTGGTTTCGCGGGCCCAATACTCCTACGAGCAGTACTTC
TRBV25-1	.	.	TRBJ2-7	CASSLDRGQYF	TGTGCCAGCAGTCTTGACAGAGGGCAGTACTTC
TRBV7-6	.	.	TRBJ2-3	CASSSFDTSTDTQYF	TGTGCCAGCAGCTCGTTCGATACTAGCACAGATACGCAGTATTTT
TRBV25-1	once	.	TRBJ2-5	CASSDFGRAVETQYF	TGTGCCAGCAGTGATTTCGGTAGGGCAGTAGAGACCCAGTACTTC